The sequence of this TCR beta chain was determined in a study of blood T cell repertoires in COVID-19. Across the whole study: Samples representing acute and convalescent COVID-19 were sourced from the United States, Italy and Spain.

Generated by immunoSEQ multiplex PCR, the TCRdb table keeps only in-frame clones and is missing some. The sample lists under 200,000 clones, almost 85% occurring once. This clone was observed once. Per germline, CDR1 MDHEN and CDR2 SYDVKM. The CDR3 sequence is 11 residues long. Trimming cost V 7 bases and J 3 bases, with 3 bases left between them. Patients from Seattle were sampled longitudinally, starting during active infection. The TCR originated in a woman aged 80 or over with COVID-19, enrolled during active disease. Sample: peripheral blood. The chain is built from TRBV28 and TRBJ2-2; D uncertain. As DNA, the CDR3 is TGTGCCAGCACCTACACCGGGGAGCTGTTTTTT. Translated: CASTYTGELFF. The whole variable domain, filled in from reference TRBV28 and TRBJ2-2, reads DVKVTQSSRYLVKRTGEKVFLECVQDMDHENMFWYRQDPGLGLRLIYFSYDVKMKEKGDIPEGYSVSREKKERFSLILESASTNQTSMYLCASTYTGELFFGEGSRLTVL.